The 2 T cell receptor beta chains presented below share a single source sample, sequenced in a study of cytomegalovirus exposure and HLA in healthy donors. Repertoires were generated with immunoSEQ multiplex PCR, while TCRdb's copy carries only in-frame clones and drops some. This sample carries about 180,000 clones, around 86% of them seen once, and the ten largest clones take 2% to 3%. The sequenced material came from PBMCs. Source of these receptors: a young man in good health and CMV-seropositive.

Only one count was recorded for this clone. The chain carries TRBV11-2 and TRBJ2-1, with D tentatively TRBD1 (6 bases). Germline assignment: CDR1 SGHAT and CDR2 FQNNGV. This CDR3 comprises 14 residues. Trimming pared 6 bases from V and 8 bases from J, leaving 17 bases between. Here the CDR3 reads CASREIRAGDEQFF. The CDR3 nucleotides are TGTGCCAGCAGGGAGATCCGGGCAGGGGATGAGCAGTTCTTC.

J is TRBJ1-1 and V is TRBV7-8; D is perhaps TRBD1 (5 bases). Per the germline V gene, CDR1 is SGHVS and CDR2 is FQNEAQ. The CDR3 is made up of 13 amino acids. V lost 5 bases and J 6 bases, leaving 13 bases between the germline ends. CDR3 region: CASSLLRRAEAFF. The CDR3, as DNA: TGTGCCAGCAGCCTACTGCGCAGGGCTGAAGCTTTCTTT.